The 3 T cell receptor beta chains listed next were all sequenced from one sample in a study of T cells in women clearing cervical HPV infection. Libraries were prepared by immunoSEQ multiplex PCR; TCRdb keeps only in-frame clonotypes and omits some of them. The listing contains some 10,000 clones. Specimen: blood buffy coat. The receptors come from a woman between 18 and 70 years old with a cervical HPV16 infection that either progressed to CIN3+ or cleared (not recorded which).

With respect to this clone: The read is 3 residues too short to cover the CDR3 end, so that end is filled in from the germline J gene. The V and J genes are TRBV20-1 and TRBJ1-1, with TRBD1 matching 7 bases. Germline lookup yields CDR1 DFQATT and CDR2 SNEGSKA (reference sequence). The CDR3 is 14 amino acids. Germline trimming cut 4 bases from V and 7 bases from J; bases unmatched to any gene: 12. CDR3 residues: CSATYRDRSSEAFF. Partial CDR3 DNA: TGCAGTGCTACATACCGGGACAGAAGTAGTGAA.

About this clone itself: Read data end 3 residues before the CDR3 end; the end is taken from the germline J gene. V and J are TRBV19 and TRBJ1-2; 7 positions match TRBD1. V gave up 9 bases and J gave up 2 bases; unmatched junction bases: 12. CDR3 size: 15 residues. Germline values: CDR1 LNHDA, CDR2 SQIVND (reference sequence). The sequenced CDR3 bases are TGTGCCAGCAGAGCCCGACAGGGCCCGAACTATGGC. Translation: CASRARQGPNYG. The CDR3, in full, reads CASRARQGPNYGYTF.

The CDR3 protein is CSASLGQYQPQHF. The sequenced part of the CDR3 DNA is TGCAGTGCTAGTTTGGGACAGTATCAGCCC. The J gene is TRBJ1-5, the V gene TRBV20-1; 7 bases are a match to TRBD1. The read ends 3 residues before the CDR3 terminus; that terminus is restored from the germline J gene. V trimming: 3 bases; J trimming: 5 bases; junction bases outside the gene matches: 4. CDR3 size: 13 residues. CDR1 is DFQATT, CDR2 SNEGSKA, per germline (reference sequence).